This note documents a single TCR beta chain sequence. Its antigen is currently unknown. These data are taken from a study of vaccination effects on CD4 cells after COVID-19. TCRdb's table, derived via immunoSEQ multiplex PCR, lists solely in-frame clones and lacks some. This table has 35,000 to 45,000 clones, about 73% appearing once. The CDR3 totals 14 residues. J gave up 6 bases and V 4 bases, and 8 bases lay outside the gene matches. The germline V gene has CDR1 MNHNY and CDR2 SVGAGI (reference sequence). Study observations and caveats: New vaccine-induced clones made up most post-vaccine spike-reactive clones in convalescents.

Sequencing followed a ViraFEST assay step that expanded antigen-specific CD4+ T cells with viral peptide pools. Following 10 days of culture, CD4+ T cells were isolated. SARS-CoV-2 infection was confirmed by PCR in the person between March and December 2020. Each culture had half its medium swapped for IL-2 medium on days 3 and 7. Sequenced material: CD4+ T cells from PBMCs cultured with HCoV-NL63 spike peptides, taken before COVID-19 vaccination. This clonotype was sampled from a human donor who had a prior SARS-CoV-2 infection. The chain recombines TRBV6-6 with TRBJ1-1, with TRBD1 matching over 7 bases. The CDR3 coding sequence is TGTGCCAGCAGTTTCGACAGGGCGCAACCTGAAGCTTTCTTT. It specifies CASSFDRAQPEAFF.